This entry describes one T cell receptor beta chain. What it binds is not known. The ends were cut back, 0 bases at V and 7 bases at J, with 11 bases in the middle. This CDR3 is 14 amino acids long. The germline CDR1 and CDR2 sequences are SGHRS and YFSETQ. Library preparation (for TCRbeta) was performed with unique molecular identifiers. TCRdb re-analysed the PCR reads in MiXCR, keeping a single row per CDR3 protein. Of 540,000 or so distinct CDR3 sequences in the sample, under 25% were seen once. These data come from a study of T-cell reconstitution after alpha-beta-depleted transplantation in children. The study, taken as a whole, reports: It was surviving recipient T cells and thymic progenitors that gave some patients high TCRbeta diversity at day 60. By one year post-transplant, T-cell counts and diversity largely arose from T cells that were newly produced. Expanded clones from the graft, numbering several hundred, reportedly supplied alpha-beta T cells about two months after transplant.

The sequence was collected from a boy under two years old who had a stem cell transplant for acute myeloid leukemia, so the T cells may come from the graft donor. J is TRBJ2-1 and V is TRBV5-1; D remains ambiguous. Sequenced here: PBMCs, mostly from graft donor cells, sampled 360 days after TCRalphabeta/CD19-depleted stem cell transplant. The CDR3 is CASSLVVWGNEQFF. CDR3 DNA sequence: TGCGCCAGCAGCTTGGTGGTGTGGGGTAATGAGCAGTTCTTC. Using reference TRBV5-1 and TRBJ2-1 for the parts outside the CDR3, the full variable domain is KAGVTQTPRYLIKTRGQQVTLSCSPISGHRSVSWYQQTPGQGLQFLFEYFSETQRNKGNFPGRFSGRQFSNSRSEMNVSTLELGDSALYLCASSLVVWGNEQFFGPGTRLTVL.